These 22 T cell receptor beta chains were sequenced from one sample in a study of T cell changes during pregnancy in multiple sclerosis. Sequenced by immunoSEQ multiplex PCR; TCRdb stores in-frame clones only, minus some. Of around 69,000 clones in the sample, 90% were seen once. The sequences come from peripheral blood, collected in the second trimester of pregnancy. Receptors originate from a female donor in good health, enrolled as a control in a pregnancy study.

The chain joins TRBV7-2 to TRBJ2-1; no firm D call. V was clipped by 5 bases and J by 5 bases, with 10 bases between them. The germline V gene has CDR1 SGHTA and CDR2 FQGNSA. This CDR3 is built from 13 residues. In DNA, the CDR3 is TGTGCCAGCAGCCCCTACCTAAACAATGAGCAGTTCTTC. Amino acids: CASSPYLNNEQFF.

The CDR3 here is CASSGDRYYEQYF. The CDR3 nucleotides read TGTGCCAGCAGTGGGGACAGGTACTACGAGCAGTACTTC. This chain links TRBV2 with TRBJ2-7; the match to TRBD1 covers 8 bases. Germline trimming cut 4 bases from V and 3 bases from J; bases unmatched to any gene: 2. There are 13 residues in the CDR3. Per germline, CDR1 SNHLY and CDR2 FYNNEI.

The chain has TRBV27 and TRBJ2-2; unclear D gene. The CDR3 loop spans 18 amino acids. Per germline, CDR1 MNHEY and CDR2 SMNVEV (reference sequence). Trimming left V 6 bases short and J 7 bases short, with 27 bases between. The chain's CDR3 is CASSRIKLTEPHGGELFF. As DNA, the CDR3 is TGTGCCAGCAGCCGAATCAAGTTGACGGAGCCCCACGGCGGGGAGCTGTTTTTT.

The genes are TRBV18 and TRBJ2-3, with 8 bases aligning to TRBD2. The CDR3 extends over 19 amino acids. The ends lost 4 bases at V and 2 bases at J; junction bases unmatched: 17. Per germline, CDR1 KGHSH and CDR2 LQKENI. CDR3 nucleotide sequence: TGTGCCAGCTCACATTTGGGCTCGTCTAGCGGGTCTGCCACAGATACGCAGTATTTT. Translating it yields CASSHLGSSSGSATDTQYF.

This clone came up once. A junction boundary mismatches the germline segment, possibly from a read error. The chain combines TRBV18 with TRBJ2-7; D perhaps matches TRBD2 (7 bases). Germline CDR1 is KGHSH and CDR2 is LQKENI. There are 14 residues in the CDR3. This CDR3 is CASSPWGGFAELYF. The CDR3 nucleotides are TGTGCCAGCTCTCCTTGGGGGGGCTTTGCCGAGCTGTACTTC.

This chain connects TRBV9 to TRBJ1-2; D may be TRBD1 (5 bases). The CDR3 is made up of 14 amino acids. Germline assignment: CDR1 SGDLS and CDR2 YYNGEE. V was clipped by 3 bases and J by 2 bases, with 11 bases between them. The CDR3 spells CASSEDTSNYGYTF. In DNA form, the CDR3 reads TGTGCCAGCAGCGAGGACACTTCAAACTATGGCTACACCTTC.

The chain has TRBV2 and TRBJ2-7; 9 bases map to TRBD1. The CDR3 covers 15 residues. V was pared by 8 bases and J by 4 bases, with 12 bases of the junction left unmatched. The germline V gene encodes CDR1 SNHLY and CDR2 FYNNEI. For the CDR3, the DNA is TGTGCCAGCTGGGGGCGAGGACAGGGGAATTACGAGCAGTACTTC. It codes for CASWGRGQGNYEQYF.

V is TRBV29-1 and J is TRBJ1-5; TRBD1 might be the D (6 bases). Germline CDR1 reads SQVTM; CDR2 reads ANQGSEA. The V gene lost 6 bases and the J gene lost 3 bases, with 9 bases spanning the gap. This CDR3 region has 12 residues. This CDR3 reads CSVQGFNQPQHF. DNA of the CDR3: TGCAGCGTACAGGGCTTCAATCAGCCCCAGCATTTT.

This rearrangement joins TRBV15 to TRBJ2-7, with 8 positions matching TRBD2. There are 14 residues in the CDR3. After removal of 6 bases from V and 0 bases from J, the junction contained 4 bases not matched to a gene. CDR1 LNHNV and CDR2 YYDKDF come from the germline V gene (reference sequence). CDR3 nucleotides: TGTGCCACCAGGCCCAGCGGGAGCTCCTACGAGCAGTACTTC. It codes for CATRPSGSSYEQYF.

The V gene is TRBV19, the J gene TRBJ2-7; 10 bases agree with TRBD2. V shed 5 bases and J 5 bases; nucleotides not matched to a gene: 3. The V gene's germline CDR1 is LNHDA and CDR2 SQIVND (reference sequence). The CDR3 length is 13 residues. The CDR3 DNA reads TGTGCCAGTAGTCTAGCGGGAGTAGACGAGCAGTACTTC. Residues: CASSLAGVDEQYF.

The chain joins TRBV27 to TRBJ1-4; 8 nucleotides line up with TRBD1. Losses at the gene ends were 0 bases for V and 8 bases for J; bases not matched to a gene: 8. This CDR3 has 16 amino acids. In germline, CDR1 is MNHEY, CDR2 SMNVEV (reference sequence). CDR3 region: CASSLSAGGADEKLFF. As DNA, the CDR3 is TGTGCCAGCAGTTTATCCGCAGGGGGCGCGGACGAAAAACTGTTTTTT.

The gene calls are TRBV5-4 and TRBJ2-1; 12 bases agree with TRBD2. The J segment lost 6 bases and the V segment lost 4 bases, leaving 5 bases of the junction unmatched. The CDR3 sequence is 15 residues long. CDR1 SGHNT and CDR2 YYREEE come from the germline V gene (reference sequence). This CDR3 reads CASSTGLAGLNEQFF. The DNA for the CDR3 is TGTGCCAGCAGCACCGGACTAGCGGGACTCAATGAGCAGTTCTTC.

The chain links TRBV12-5 to TRBJ1-2, with a tentative D call TRBD1 (5 bases). The germline V gene encodes CDR1 LGHNT and CDR2 FRNRAP. Trimming removed 2 bases from V and 7 bases from J, with 14 bases in between. The CDR3 contains 14 residues. The CDR3 nucleotides read TGTGCTAGTGGTTTGATGCGGGGCAGACTTGGCTACACCTTC. Encoded protein: CASGLMRGRLGYTF.

The chain has TRBV28 and TRBJ2-4, with D perhaps TRBD2 (6 bases). The CDR3 spans 15 residues. Deletions cut 4 bases from V and 7 bases from J, with 17 bases between. The V gene's germline CDR1 is MDHEN and CDR2 SYDVKM. Here the CDR3 reads CASSSDGAGGNIQYF. CDR3 sequence (DNA): TGTGCCAGCAGTTCAGATGGAGCGGGTGGGAACATTCAGTACTTC. Full variable domain (rest looked up from reference TRBV28 and TRBJ2-4): DVKVTQSSRYLVKRTGEKVFLECVQDMDHENMFWYRQDPGLGLRLIYFSYDVKMKEKGDIPEGYSVSREKKERFSLILESASTNQTSMYLCASSSDGAGGNIQYFGAGTRLSVL.

This chain joins TRBV5-4 and TRBJ2-7; D might be TRBD1 (5 bases). Trimming shortened V by 4 bases and J by 3 bases, and 14 bases separated the two germline ends. This CDR3 comprises 14 residues. CDR1 SGHNT and CDR2 YYREEE come from the germline V gene (reference sequence). The CDR3 DNA reads TGTGCCAGCAGCCCTGGTGACAGATACTACGAGCAGTACTTC. This codes for CASSPGDRYYEQYF.

CDR3 residues: CASSYTQSQGTIYF. DNA for the CDR3: TGTGCCAGCAGTTACACGCAAAGCCAGGGCACCATATATTTT. The gene calls are TRBV6-5 and TRBJ1-3, with D tentatively TRBD1 (5 bases). V lost 2 bases and J 9 bases, leaving 14 bases between the germline ends. The germline V gene encodes CDR1 MNHEY and CDR2 SVGAGI. The CDR3 covers 14 residues.

This chain uses TRBV28 with TRBJ1-6; no clear D. V dropped 4 bases and J dropped 5 bases, with 9 bases sitting between them. CDR1 MDHEN and CDR2 SYDVKM come from the germline V gene. This CDR3 contains 14 residues. The CDR3 DNA is TGTGCCAGCAGTTCGCCGGAGAATAATTCACCCCTCCACTTT. Amino acid sequence: CASSSPENNSPLHF.

This clone was recorded only once. V and J are TRBV4-1 and TRBJ2-1; 11 nucleotides match TRBD2. The CDR3 loop spans 19 amino acids. The germline V gene encodes CDR1 MGHRA and CDR2 YSYEKL. The junction had 13 bases not matched to a gene; V was cut back by 6 bases and J by 0 bases. The CDR3 sequence is CASRRLSSGGDSSYNEQFF. CDR3 sequence (DNA): TGCGCCAGCAGACGACTGAGTAGCGGGGGGGATAGCTCCTACAATGAGCAGTTCTTC.

The rearrangement uses TRBV27 and TRBJ2-1; no definite D call. The CDR3 has 13 amino acids. Germline-derived CDR1 and CDR2 are MNHEY and SMNVEV (reference sequence). V was pared by 2 bases and J by 4 bases, with 6 bases between. The CDR3 bases are TGTGCCAGCAGTTTACCCCATTACAATGAGCAGTTCTTC. Translated: CASSLPHYNEQFF.

The chain is built from TRBV19 and TRBJ1-4; D is ambiguous. This CDR3 is 15 amino acids long. V was cut by 4 bases and J by 4 bases, with 13 bases left in between. Germline CDR1 is LNHDA and CDR2 is SQIVND (reference sequence). CDR3 amino acids: CASSTPGGINEKLFF. The CDR3 DNA is TGTGCCAGTAGTACCCCCGGAGGGATTAATGAAAAACTGTTTTTT.

This clone was counted a single time. This sequence joins TRBV28 and TRBJ2-7, with D maybe TRBD2 (6 bases). Germline V CDR1 and CDR2: MDHEN, SYDVKM. The CDR3 sequence is 16 residues long. Trimming took 3 bases from V and 0 from J, leaving 15 bases between them. CDR3 protein: CASSFPRLVSSYEQYF. The DNA of the CDR3 is TGTGCCAGCAGTTTTCCCAGACTAGTGAGCTCCTACGAGCAGTACTTC.

V usage is TRBV6-1 and J usage is TRBJ2-3; D gene ambiguous. V lost 4 bases and J 2 bases, leaving 4 bases between the germline ends. Germline V lookup: CDR1 MNHNS, CDR2 SASEGT. The CDR3 runs to 12 residues. CDR3: CASSVDTDTQYF. The CDR3 DNA reads TGTGCCAGCAGTGTAGACACAGATACGCAGTATTTT.